The clone carrying this T cell receptor (beta chain) has just one count. These data belong to a study of blood T cell repertoires in COVID-19. This table comes from immunoSEQ multiplex PCR, and its TCRdb copy is limited to in-frame clones, with some not included. The sample includes 150,000 or so clones, less than 85% of them seen just once. Germline loops: CDR1 LGHNA, CDR2 YSLEER. The V end lost 5 bases, the J end lost 6 bases, and 11 bases lay between the germline ends. CDR3 length equals 13 residues. The source of this sequence is a man aged 45 to 65 who had recovered from COVID-19. Sequencing was carried out using PBMCs or T cells enriched from blood (not recorded which). V usage is TRBV4-3 and J usage is TRBJ2-1, with D possibly TRBD2 on 6 matching bases. CDR3 region: CASSVIGSNEQFF. For the CDR3, the DNA is TGCGCCAGCAGCGTAATCGGGAGCAATGAGCAGTTCTTC.